This T cell receptor (beta chain) was profiled in a study of cytomegalovirus exposure and HLA in healthy donors (dated 2017 in TCRdb). In terms of the full investigation: According to an earlier analysis of 587 of the donors, some 180 million T cells yielded 120 million or so unique TCR beta sequences and 276 Gb of sequence data. Because of strong linkage in the cohort, roughly five DR-DQ haplotypes were treated as single units for association and clustering. In the later analysis, no new phenotypic data were used to find candidate immune exposures; instead, reliance was placed on TCR beta sequences and their occurrence across donors. The study used immunosequencing to profile the T cell repertoires of approximately 640 subjects and linked those repertoires to cytomegalovirus serostatus. Approximately 330 gigabases of sequencing data and 70 million to 100 million unique TCR sequences made up an early release that covered several hundred HLA-typed donors. Of the approximately 400 genotyped donors, less than 85% were placed in the genetic ancestry cluster associated with self-reported Caucasian donors. HLA typing included class I and class II loci at four-digit resolution. Typing coverage varied by locus: roughly 620-640 donors for A, B, C, DRB1 and DQB1; roughly 560 for DQA1; about 590 for DPA1; around 450 for DPB1. Along with the approximately 700-subject first cohort, a separate validation cohort of over a hundred different subjects was used. A later analysis re-examined previously published TCR beta repertoires from just over 650 donors and added high-resolution HLA genotyping to investigate patterns of TCR occurrence. All discovery cohort repertoires had been generated using a single sequencing platform. Across some 400 genotyped donors of the cohort, an average of approximately 200,000 unique TCR beta nucleotide sequences per donor were sequenced, and approximately 17% of those sequences were non-productive. In an earlier analysis of roughly 580 of the donors, high-throughput TCR beta sequencing was used to judge whether each TCR beta V gene segment behaved as functional or pseudogenic. The aim of the study was to test whether cataloging public T cell receptors could identify signatures of past pathogen exposure. A later genetic analysis used genome-wide SNP genotypes for 398 of the 666 donors, treating that subset as a discovery cohort. Donor age, sex, ethnicity and CMV serostatus were compiled together with the repertoire data. The study combined high-throughput TCR immunosequencing, statistical association of individual TCRs with disease status, and machine learning to predict cytomegalovirus infection status. The full study reports these points: When HLA alleles, especially DR and DQ, strongly co-occurred, TCR associations were difficult to assign to individual alleles. It was suggested by the authors that the approach could potentially be generalized to other disease states and immunological phenotypes. In both the original and validation cohorts, the classifier was reported to diagnose cytomegalovirus status with high specificity and sensitivity. Three of the identified cytomegalovirus-associated TCR beta chains were confirmed in vitro to be specific for cytomegalovirus antigens. Because the 87-base-pair reads could not distinguish some IMGT-functional V segments, including TRBV6-2 and TRBV6-3, those segments were excluded. Compared with the roughly 710-donor mean, donors in an Asian-associated ancestry cluster had fewer N-insertions in productive TCRs, according to a later genetic analysis. Compared with equally common non-associated chains, HLA-associated TCR beta chains in a later analysis were more clonally expanded and had lower generation probabilities. In a later analysis, most CMV-associated TCR beta chains were found to appear HLA-restricted, with HLA associations seemingly driven largely by CMV exposure. Across donors, most TCR sequences were observed very rarely, whereas some public TCRs were present in many individuals. CMV serostatus was the only immune exposure information available for the cohort. In an earlier analysis of a few hundred of the donors, most TCR beta V segments were observed in productive rearrangements about 87% or about 30% of the time, broadly matching IMGT annotations. A cluster of highly shared sequence variants was judged likely to be a technical artifact of the sequencing pipeline. V-gene and J-gene trimming of TCR beta chains was associated with a missense DCLRE1C variant in a later genetic analysis, and the association was replicated in an independent cohort. Only TCR beta chains were sequenced in this cohort, and the absence of alpha or paired-chain data limited detectable features. Correlated functional status among segregating V segments might reflect linkage disequilibrium, but an unknown experimental factor could not be ruled out. HLA typing was unavailable for some donors at each locus, so association tests used only the typed subset. The earlier analysis of around 600 of the donors excluded roughly 17 rarely observed V segments, including chromosome 9 orphons, because counts were too low. Presence/absence analyses assumed roughly uniform sequencing depth across donors, an assumption that may not hold. A further reported finding was that TCR beta sequences accurately predicted the HLA-A and HLA-B alleles for most subjects in the first cohort. A later analysis associated 15,000 to 20,000 TCR beta sequences with specific HLA alleles at a false discovery rate of 0.05. In a later analysis, several top co-occurrence clusters were reported to appear linked to parvovirus B19, influenza, CMV and Epstein-Barr virus. The study listed 150 to 200 TCR beta chains as associated with cytomegalovirus. A later analysis found that TCR association rates varied across HLA loci, with DRB1 alleles showing the most associated TCRs and HLA-C alleles the fewest.

V and J lose 7 bases and 4 bases, and a span of 16 bases separates them. The CDR3 sequence holds 14 residues, the cysteine and phenylalanine included. The retained sequence is limited to the CDR3, 42 bases, with the frame set at the first base. For CDR1 and CDR2, the germline V gene (reference sequence) lists LNHDA and SQIVND. Library method: the immunoSEQ multiplex PCR assay. For the multiplex PCR, a mixture combining 60 forward primers for TCR Vbeta segments and 13 reverse primers for TCR Jbeta segments was used. The CDR3 region of rearranged TCR beta genes was amplified from genomic DNA with a multiplex PCR assay. The amplified TCR beta libraries were sequenced on the Illumina HiSeq System as 87-base-pair reads. In the authors' own workflow: Across the 600 to 700 repertoires, a later analysis counted 80 million or so unique TCR beta chains, roughly 11 million of which were shared by at least two donors. Raw reads were error-corrected and collapsed into unique sequences with a nearest-neighbor algorithm that merged closely related sequences to remove PCR and sequencing errors. V, D and J gene segments were assigned by aligning CDR3 sequences to IMGT reference sequences. Each retained sequence needed at least a six-nucleotide match to both a V gene segment and a J gene segment. A rearrangement counted as productive if the CDR3 had no stop codons and remained in frame with V and J, and every other rearrangement counted as non-productive. Following IMGT convention, CDR3 was defined as the stretch from the second conserved V-encoded cysteine to the conserved J-encoded phenylalanine. Sequences without an unambiguous match to a single V gene segment were excluded from the earlier analysis of almost 600 of the donors. An earlier analysis of about 590 of the donors classified V segments as functional when productive rearrangements were above 56.7% and as segregating when the standard deviation between donors was above 5%. To diagnose cytomegalovirus status from the catalog of TCR beta chain sequences, a statistical classification framework was built. A later analysis assigned V and J genes by comparing TCR nucleotide sequences with IMGT/GENE-DB human TR gene sequences. The TCRdist pipeline was used in a later analysis to assign CDR3 sequences and most-parsimonious VDJ recombination scenarios. In a later analysis, each TCR beta chain was defined by its CDR3 amino acid sequence together with its V-gene family, and reads lacking a unique V-gene family were excluded. In a later analysis, approximately 640 highly shared, low-generation-probability nucleotide sequences were removed to address suspected cross-contamination and a sequencing artifact. In a later analysis, a clonal expansion index was calculated for each public chain from normalized within-repertoire ranks of inferred template counts. Generation probabilities in a later analysis came from a VDJ recombination model fitted to out-of-frame rearrangements, and those results were checked against IGoR. A later analysis scored TCR-TCR, TCR-HLA and TCR-CMV co-occurrence with hypergeometric tests, applying a repertoire-size bias correction to TCR pairs. In a later analysis, false discovery rates were estimated by permuting HLA or CMV assignments 20 times. In a later analysis, co-occurring TCRs were grouped with DBSCAN, and TCRdist sequence similarity was added when clustering was performed within HLA-allele-positive subsets. Repertoires with fewer than 30,000 or more than 120,000 public chains were left out of co-occurrence clustering, as were about 5 repertoires with anomalous nucleotide sharing. Imported from immuneACCESS, the table was reduced by TCRdb to in-frame sequences with V and J called. These copies leave out some clones; in studies compared against another copy, an unresolved V gene accounts for under half, and the cause of the remainder is not known. The D gene and trimming were derived from the DNA, and the V and J assignments and clone size from that table. This sample lists about 140,000 clones; around 70% were detected once. Approximately 2.1% of the sample comes from the top ten.

Details on this clone: Its target antigen remains unknown. No qualities accompany the bases; no much larger clone lies one base away.

In total, 666 healthy bone marrow donors made up the cohort. All cohort members were sampled while nominally healthy, although unrecorded immune exposures were likely present. The donor tested CMV seronegative and was one of the 352 seronegative cohort members. Every donor gave a peripheral blood sample, and the peripheral blood mononuclear cells from that sample were used for TCR beta sequencing. The Qiagen DNeasy Blood Extraction Kit was used to extract genomic DNA from the blood cell samples. The rearrangement combines TRBV19 with TRBJ1-1; a confident D gene designation cannot be given. Sequenced material: PBMCs. The TCR originated in a man aged 40-49 years in good health and CMV-seronegative. The CDR3: CASKFTGQGTEAFF. The nucleotide sequence reads as follows: TGTGCCAGTAAGTTTACGGGTCAAGGCACTGAAGCTTTCTTT.